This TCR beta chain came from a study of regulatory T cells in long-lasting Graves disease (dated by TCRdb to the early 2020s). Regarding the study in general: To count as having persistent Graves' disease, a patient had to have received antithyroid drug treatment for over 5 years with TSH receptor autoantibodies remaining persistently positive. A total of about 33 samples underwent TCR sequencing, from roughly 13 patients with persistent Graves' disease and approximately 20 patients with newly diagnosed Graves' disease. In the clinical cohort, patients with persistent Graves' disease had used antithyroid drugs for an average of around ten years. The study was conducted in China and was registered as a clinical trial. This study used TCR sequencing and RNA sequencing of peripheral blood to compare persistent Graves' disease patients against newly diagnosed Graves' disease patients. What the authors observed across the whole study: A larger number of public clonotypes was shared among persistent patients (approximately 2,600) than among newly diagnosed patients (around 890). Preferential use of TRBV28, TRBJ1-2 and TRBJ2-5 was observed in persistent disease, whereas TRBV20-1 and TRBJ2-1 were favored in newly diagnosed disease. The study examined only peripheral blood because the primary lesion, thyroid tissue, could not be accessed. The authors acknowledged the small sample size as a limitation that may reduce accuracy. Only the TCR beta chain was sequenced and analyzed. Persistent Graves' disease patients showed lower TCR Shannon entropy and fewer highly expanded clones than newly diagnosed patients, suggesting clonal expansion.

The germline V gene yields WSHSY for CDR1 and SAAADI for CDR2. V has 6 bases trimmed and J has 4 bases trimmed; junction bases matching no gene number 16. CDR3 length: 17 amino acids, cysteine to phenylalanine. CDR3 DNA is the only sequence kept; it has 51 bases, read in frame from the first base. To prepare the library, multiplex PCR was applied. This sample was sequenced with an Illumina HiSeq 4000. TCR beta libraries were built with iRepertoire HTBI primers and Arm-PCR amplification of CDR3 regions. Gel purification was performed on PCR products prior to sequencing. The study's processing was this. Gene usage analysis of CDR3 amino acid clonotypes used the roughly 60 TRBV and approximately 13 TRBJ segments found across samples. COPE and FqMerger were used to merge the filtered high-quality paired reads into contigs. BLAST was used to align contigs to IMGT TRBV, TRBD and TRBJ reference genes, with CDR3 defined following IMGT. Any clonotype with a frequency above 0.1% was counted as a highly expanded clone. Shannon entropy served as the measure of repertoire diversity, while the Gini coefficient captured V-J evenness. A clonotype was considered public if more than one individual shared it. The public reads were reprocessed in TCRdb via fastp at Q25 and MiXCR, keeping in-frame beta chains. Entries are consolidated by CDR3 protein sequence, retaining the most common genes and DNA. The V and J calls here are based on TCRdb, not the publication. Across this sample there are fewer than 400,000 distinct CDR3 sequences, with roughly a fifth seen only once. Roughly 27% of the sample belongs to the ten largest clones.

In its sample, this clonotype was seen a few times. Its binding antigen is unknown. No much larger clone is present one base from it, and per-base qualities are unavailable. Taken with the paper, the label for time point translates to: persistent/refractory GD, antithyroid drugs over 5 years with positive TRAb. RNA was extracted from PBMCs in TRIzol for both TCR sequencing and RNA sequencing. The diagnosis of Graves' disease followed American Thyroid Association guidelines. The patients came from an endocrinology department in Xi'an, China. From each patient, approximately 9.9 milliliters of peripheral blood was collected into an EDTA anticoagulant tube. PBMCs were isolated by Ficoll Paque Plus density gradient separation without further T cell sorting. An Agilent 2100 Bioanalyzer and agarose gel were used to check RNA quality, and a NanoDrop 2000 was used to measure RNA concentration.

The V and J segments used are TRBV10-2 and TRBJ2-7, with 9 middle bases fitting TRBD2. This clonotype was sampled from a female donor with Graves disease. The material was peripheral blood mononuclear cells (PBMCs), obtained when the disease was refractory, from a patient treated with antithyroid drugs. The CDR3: CASRALGREGPIYEQYF. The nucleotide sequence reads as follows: TGCGCCAGCAGAGCCCTTGGGCGGGAGGGCCCGATTTACGAGCAGTACTTC.